This T cell receptor beta chain was captured in a study of OX40 agonist ivuxolimab in advanced cancers. Study-level information: Of the participants, approximately 38% had some prior anti-PD-1, anti-PD-L1 or anti-CTLA-4 therapy, which was allowed. Points from the study as a whole: Clonal expansion was seen in CD4+ and CD8+ blood T cells by week 6 at 0.1 to 3.0 mg/kg. Among expanded peripheral T cells, antigen specificity went undetermined. Low normalized T-cell clonal expansion also characterized some of the nonresponders.

CDR3 size: 16 residues. Germline lookup yields CDR1 SGHRS and CDR2 YFSETQ. Trimming at V came to 3 bases and at J to 2 bases, leaving 7 bases not matched to a gene. The assay was immunoSEQ multiplex PCR, and TCRdb's table has in-frame clones only and misses some. Among 50,000 to 80,000 clones listed, about 90% were seen once. Remarks on this clone: Its antigen is still unknown.

The sample here was CD4+ or CD8+ T cells sorted from blood, taken in a trial of the OX40 agonist ivuxolimab. This sequence originates from an adult with an advanced solid tumor such as melanoma, head and neck, liver or kidney cancer. The V call is TRBV5-1, the J call TRBJ2-3, with TRBD2 matching over 9 bases. As DNA, the CDR3 is TGCGCCAGCAGCTCCCAGTCTAGCGGGATCACAGATACGCAGTATTTT. Translated: CASSSQSSGITDTQYF.